In its sample, the clone carrying this T cell receptor (beta chain) was seen a few times. Its antigen remains unknown. TCRdb analysed the reads with MiXCR anew, one entry per CDR3 protein. The data show about 260,000 distinct CDR3 sequences, around 13% seen once. The CDR3 is 15 residues long. Germline assignment: CDR1 KGHSH and CDR2 LQKENI. Trimming pared 4 bases from V and 0 bases from J, leaving 11 bases between. This entry is derived from a study of T cell repertoires in cytomegalovirus infection. On the study more broadly: Public TCR beta signatures indicated both CMV infection and matching HLA type.

General observations from the study: What dominated the ex vivo response were HLA-C-restricted CMV-specific TCR beta clonotypes.

This TCR derives from a human donor in good health (CMV status not recorded). Some clones in this sample may be carry-over from other donors' samples. Sequenced input: PBMCs. V usage is TRBV18 and J usage is TRBJ2-3, with a tentative D call TRBD2 (6 bases). Here the CDR3 reads CASSQPRGSTDTQYF. The CDR3 nucleotides are TGTGCCAGCTCACAGCCTCGGGGGAGCACAGATACGCAGTATTTT.